This T cell receptor beta chain originates from a study of OX40 agonist ivuxolimab in advanced cancers. V trimming: 6 bases; J trimming: 9 bases; junction bases outside the gene matches: 16. Germline CDR1 is MGHDK and CDR2 is SYGVNS. This CDR3 region has 18 residues. Data came from immunoSEQ multiplex PCR; TCRdb stores just in-frame clones and leaves some out. This sample carries approximately 98,000 clones, 84% of them seen once, and the ten largest clones take roughly 5.5%. This clonotype was obtained from an adult with an advanced solid tumor such as melanoma, head and neck, liver or kidney cancer. This specimen consisted of CD4+ or CD8+ T cells sorted from blood, obtained in a trial of the OX40 agonist ivuxolimab. The chain links TRBV25-1 to TRBJ1-6; 11 bases line up with TRBD1. The CDR3 region is CASRQGWTGGGQSSPLHF. CDR3 DNA: TGTGCCAGCAGGCAGGGGTGGACAGGGGGCGGGCAGAGTTCACCCCTCCACTTT.